What follows describes a single T cell receptor (beta chain). Every donor provided one heparinised blood draw, which averaged around 110 mL. This entry belongs to a study of beta chain features in type 1 diabetes. Looking at the study overall: There were approximately 100,000,000 sorted cells examined across all samples.

Expressed TCRB transcripts were sequenced after all isolated RNA was converted to cDNA. Method: immunoSEQ multiplex PCR; TCRdb's copy keeps in-frame clones and lacks some. This table holds over 500,000 clones, 15% found once. The J segment lost 0 bases and the V segment lost 1 base, leaving 6 bases of the junction unmatched. This CDR3 has 17 residues. CDR1 and CDR2 (germline): LGHNA, YNFKEQ. Sequenced input: naive CD4+ T cells from blood. The receptor was isolated from a man between 18 and 29 years old in good health. The chain employs TRBV4-2 and TRBJ2-7; the match to TRBD2 covers 10 bases. The CDR3 region is CASSQVGTSVNSYEQYF. In DNA form, the CDR3 reads TGTGCCAGCAGCCAAGTCGGGACTAGCGTGAACTCCTACGAGCAGTACTTC.